This TCR beta chain was captured by sequencing in a study of T cell repertoires in cytomegalovirus infection. Overall study results and limits: Adding up the frequency of public TCR beta families identified people who carried CMV plus the relevant HLA. Within the response measured ex vivo, HLA-C-restricted CMV-specific TCR beta clonotypes were dominant.

Germline loops: CDR1 MNHEY, CDR2 SVGAGI. After removal of 6 bases from V and 10 bases from J, the junction contained 9 bases not matched to a gene. The CDR3 extends over 13 amino acids. TCRdb itself ran the reads through MiXCR, one entry per CDR3 protein. The table lists some 400,000 distinct CDR3 sequences, roughly 30% of them singletons. The sample holds a few counts of this clonotype. What it binds is unknown. This clonotype was sampled from a human donor in good health (CMV status not recorded). Some clones in this sample may be carry-over from other donors' samples. Sequences were obtained from PBMCs. The rearrangement joins TRBV6-5 to TRBJ2-1, with 7 nucleotides matching TRBD2. CDR3: CASSLGLVEEQFF. The CDR3 DNA follows: TGTGCCAGCAGCTTAGGACTAGTAGAAGAGCAGTTCTTC.